The rows below give T cell receptor beta chains drawn from one sample of a study of T cells after yellow fever vaccination. TCRdb redid the calling of the 5' RACE reads with MiXCR, one entry per CDR3 protein. This sample has around 350,000 distinct CDR3 sequences; roughly 10% occur once, and the top ten carry around 20%. The material sequenced was PBMCs, taken on the day of the first yellow fever vaccination. These receptors all stem from a man between 18 and 35 years old who received the YFV17D yellow fever vaccine. Both conserved end residues are part of each CDR3. A D gene is named only where the DNA matches it firmly. Size is stated for part of the rows, as once, few or many counts, or as a class when the clone is expanded.

J gene	D gene	V gene	clone size	CDR3 DNA	CDR3 protein
TRBJ1-5	TRBD1	TRBV28	-	TGTGCCAGCAGTCTACAGGGACAGGATAGCAATCAGCCCCAGCATTTT	CASSLQGQDSNQPQHF
TRBJ2-3	-	TRBV12-3/TRBV12-4	few	TGTGCCAGCAGTTTGGGCGGCGGAAGGAATACGCAGTATTTT	CASSLGGGRNTQYF
TRBJ2-3	TRBD1	TRBV10-3	-	TGTGCCACCAGTGAGGGACAGACAGATACGCAGTATTTT	CATSEGQTDTQYF
TRBJ1-2	-	TRBV7-2	few	TGTGCCAGCAGCCAGGGGACAATCTATGGCTACACCTTC	CASSQGTIYGYTF
TRBJ1-2	-	TRBV12-3/TRBV12-4	-	TGTGCCAGCAGTTCTGGGTCTGGCTATGGCTACACCTTC	CASSSGSGYGYTF
TRBJ2-3	TRBD2	TRBV7-2	-	TGTGCCAGCAGCCGTCGCGGGGGTTCAGATACGCAGTATTTT	CASSRRGGSDTQYF
TRBJ1-2	-	TRBV3-1	-	TGTGCCAGCAGCCAAGTTCCACTGAACTATGGCTACACCTTC	CASSQVPLNYGYTF
TRBJ2-3	-	TRBV20-1	-	TGCAGTGCCGGGGACGAGGTCTGGGCAGATACGCAGTATTTT	CSAGDEVWADTQYF
TRBJ2-5	TRBD2	TRBV29-1	few	TGCAGCGTTCAGCGGGGGGGGATGTCGGAGACCCAGTACTTC	CSVQRGGMSETQYF
TRBJ1-2	-	TRBV2	few	TGTGCCAGCAGTGAAGCCAGCTTCTATGGCTACACCTTC	CASSEASFYGYTF
TRBJ2-3	-	TRBV5-1	-	TGCGCCAGCAGCCCCGGGGATCCGGCCGGGGGTACGCAGTATTTT	CASSPGDPAGGTQYF
TRBJ2-5	-	TRBV29-1	-	TGCAGCGCCATACCTGCAGCCAAGGGAGAGACCCAGTACTTC	CSAIPAAKGETQYF
TRBJ2-1	-	TRBV5-1	many	TGCGCCAGCAGCCACGGGAGCTCCTACAATGAGCAGTTCTTC	CASSHGSSYNEQFF
TRBJ1-5	-	TRBV9	few	TGTGCCAGCAGCCCCCCAGGGAACTTTCTTTATAGCAATCAGCCCCAGCATTTT	CASSPPGNFLYSNQPQHF
TRBJ1-1	-	TRBV11-3	-	TGTGCCAGCAGCTTAGATCAGGACGCTGAAGCTTTCTTT	CASSLDQDAEAFF
TRBJ2-2	-	TRBV12-3/TRBV12-4	few	TGTGCCAGCAGCCAGGGGGGGCCGCGGGGCGGGGAGCTGTTTTTT	CASSQGGPRGGELFF
TRBJ2-2	-	TRBV5-1	many	TGCGCCAGCAGCTTGGACGGGGGAGGCGGGGAGCTGTTTTTT	CASSLDGGGGELFF
TRBJ2-2	-	TRBV5-1	few	TGCGCCAGCAGCTTGGGACAGGTTGATGGGGAGCTGTTTTTT	CASSLGQVDGELFF
TRBJ1-2	TRBD1	TRBV6-2/TRBV6-3	-	TGTGCCAGCACCGGGACAGGGCATGGCTACACCTTC	CASTGTGHGYTF
TRBJ2-1	TRBD2	TRBV7-2	few	TGTGCCAGCAGCTCAAACCGTCTAGCGGGGGCTACCAATGAGCAGTTCTTC	CASSSNRLAGATNEQFF
TRBJ2-7	TRBD1	TRBV11-2	-	TGTGCCAGCAGCTCCTGGCGAGGGACAGGGGTTGGCGAGCAGTACTTC	CASSSWRGTGVGEQYF
TRBJ2-1	-	TRBV20-1	-	TGCAGTGCTCAAGCTAGGGGGGGCTTTGCGAATGAGCAGTTCTTC	CSAQARGGFANEQFF
TRBJ2-3	-	TRBV9	few	TGTGCCAGCAGCGCCGAGGGGGTTAGCACAGATACGCAGTATTTT	CASSAEGVSTDTQYF
TRBJ2-2	TRBD1	TRBV30	many	TGTGCCTGGTGTCAGGGGGTTCTTGGGACCGGGGAGCTGTTTTTT	CAWCQGVLGTGELFF
TRBJ1-5	-	TRBV2	few	TGTGCCAGCAGTGGGTCATCAGTGCATCAGCCCCAGCATTTT	CASSGSSVHQPQHF
TRBJ2-3	TRBD2	TRBV20-1	few	TGCAGTGCAACCCGGCGACTAGCAGCTAGCACAGATACGCAGTATTTT	CSATRRLAASTDTQYF
TRBJ2-1	-	TRBV14	few	TGTGCCAGCAGCCAAGAAGCCCAATTAGAGCAGTTCTTC	CASSQEAQLEQFF
TRBJ2-2	TRBD2	TRBV29-1	-	TGCAGCGTTATAAGCGGGGTGAACACCGGGGAGCTGTTTTTT	CSVISGVNTGELFF
TRBJ2-1	TRBD2	TRBV25-1	few	TGTGCCAGGGGACGACTAGCGGGGGGGCGTAATGAGCAGTTCTTC	CARGRLAGGRNEQFF
TRBJ2-5	TRBD1	TRBV7-2	few	TGTGCCAGCAGCTGGACAGGGGGACAAGAGACCCAGTACTTC	CASSWTGGQETQYF
TRBJ1-5	-	TRBV4-3	few	TGCGCCAGCAGCCAAAGTTCGGCAGGAGATAGCAATCAGCCCCAGCATTTT	CASSQSSAGDSNQPQHF
TRBJ2-2	TRBD1	TRBV27	-	TGTGCCAGCACGTCCGGGACAGAAAACACCGGGGAGCTGTTTTTT	CASTSGTENTGELFF
TRBJ1-2	-	TRBV4-3	-	TGCGCCAGCAGCCAAGATACCAGGGGTTCCTATGGCTACACCTTC	CASSQDTRGSYGYTF
TRBJ2-7	-	TRBV2	-	TGTGCCAGCAGTGACGGGTCGTACGAGCAGTACTTC	CASSDGSYEQYF
TRBJ2-7	TRBD2	TRBV2	-	TGTGCCAGCAGTGCGCTAGCGGGGGGGCAGTACGAGCAGTACTTC	CASSALAGGQYEQYF
TRBJ2-3	TRBD2	TRBV4-3	few	TGCGCCAGCAGCCAAGTCCTAGCGGGGGACCTCAGGGATACGCAGTATTTT	CASSQVLAGDLRDTQYF
TRBJ2-7	TRBD1	TRBV3-1	few	TGTGCCAGCAGCCAGAGGGATGGACAGGTTGGGGACGAGCAGTACTTC	CASSQRDGQVGDEQYF